Below are 21 T cell receptor beta chains sequenced from a single sample in a study of shared clonotypes between healthy human individuals. The assay was immunoSEQ multiplex PCR, and TCRdb's table has in-frame clones only and misses some. The data contain about 230,000 clones, over 50% of them seen just once; the ten biggest clones take up over 8.5%. The sequencing sample was made of memory CD4+ T cells sorted from blood. Subset here: CD45RA-negative fraction. These receptors all come from a man aged 25 to 45 in good health.

The chain is built from TRBV5-5 and TRBJ1-1, with D perhaps TRBD1 (5 bases). Germline V gives CDR1 SGHKS, CDR2 YYEKEE (reference sequence). The V end lost 1 base, the J end lost 2 bases, and 9 bases lay between the germline ends. This CDR3 spans 14 amino acids. This CDR3 is CASSLSRVNTEAFF. The CDR3 DNA reads TGTGCCAGCAGCTTGTCCAGGGTAAACACTGAAGCTTTCTTT. Full variable domain (outside the CDR3, taken from reference TRBV5-5 and TRBJ1-1): DAGVTQSPTHLIKTRGQQVTLRCSPISGHKSVSWYQQVLGQGPQFIFQYYEKEERGRGNFPDRFSARQFPNYSSELNVNALLLGDSALYLCASSLSRVNTEAFFGQGTRLTVV.

The rearrangement links TRBV25-1 to TRBJ2-5, with TRBD2 identical over 9 bases. The CDR3 is 14 amino acids. Unmatched junction bases numbered 3, after V lost 4 bases and J lost 3 bases. The germline CDR1 and CDR2 sequences are MGHDK and SYGVNS. This CDR3 reads CASSGPSGKETQYF. The CDR3 region has the DNA TGTGCCAGCAGTGGCCCTAGCGGGAAAGAGACCCAGTACTTC.

The V gene is TRBV25-1, the J gene TRBJ1-4, with D perhaps TRBD1 (5 bases). The germline V gene has CDR1 MGHDK and CDR2 SYGVNS. Trimming shortened V by 4 bases and J by 2 bases, and 11 bases separated the two germline ends. The CDR3 contains 15 residues. CDR3 protein: CASSAFRETNEKLFF. The CDR3 bases are TGTGCCAGCAGTGCTTTCAGGGAGACTAATGAAAAACTGTTTTTT. Variable domain in full (rest from reference TRBV25-1 and TRBJ1-4): EADIYQTPRYLVIGTGKKITLECSQTMGHDKMYWYQQDPGMELHLIHYSYGVNSTEKGDLSSESTVSRIRTEHFPLTLESARPSHTSQYLCASSAFRETNEKLFFGSGTQLSVL.

The chain couples TRBV19 to TRBJ2-3; D gene unclear. Germline CDR1 LNHDA, CDR2 SQIVND (reference sequence). The V end was cut by 2 bases, the J end by 6 bases, with 15 bases between. The CDR3 is 15 amino acids. The CDR3 sequence: CASSITPGDQDTQYF. DNA of the CDR3: TGTGCCAGTAGTATAACCCCGGGTGATCAGGATACGCAGTATTTT.

V is TRBV18 and J is TRBJ2-5; D might be TRBD1 (6 bases). Germline V gives CDR1 KGHSH, CDR2 LQKENI. The CDR3 has 16 amino acids. V was pared by 3 bases and J by 2 bases, with 16 bases between. The CDR3 DNA sequence: TGTGCCAGCTCACCTTCCCAGGGCAGGGGTCAAGAGACCCAGTACTTC. It yields the protein CASSPSQGRGQETQYF.

The chain uses TRBV14 and TRBJ2-4; 12 bases map to TRBD2. Trimming at V came to 0 bases and at J to 3 bases, leaving 3 bases not matched to a gene. The V gene's germline CDR1 is SGHDN and CDR2 FVKESK. CDR3 length: 17 amino acids. CDR3 in amino acids: CASSQDSLAGGKNIQYF. The CDR3 DNA reads TGTGCCAGCAGCCAAGATTCACTAGCGGGGGGCAAAAACATTCAGTACTTC.

The V gene is TRBV18, the J gene TRBJ1-1, with no clear D. This CDR3 has 11 residues. Germline V gene sequence: CDR1 KGHSH, CDR2 LQKENI. V was clipped by 4 bases and J by 3 bases, with 3 bases between them. CDR3: CASSRDTEAFF. The CDR3 DNA reads as TGTGCCAGCTCACGGGACACTGAAGCTTTCTTT.

The chain carries TRBV5-4 and TRBJ2-7; 10 bases fit TRBD2. This CDR3 has 15 amino acids. With 2 bases clipped from V and 2 bases from J, the junction kept 4 bases outside the gene matches. Germline loops: CDR1 SGHNT, CDR2 YYREEE (reference sequence). CDR3 nucleotides: TGTGCCAGCAGCTTAACTAGCGGGGCCACCTACGAGCAGTACTTC. Protein: CASSLTSGATYEQYF.

This sequence joins TRBV28 and TRBJ2-2, with D tentatively TRBD2 (6 bases). Germline V CDR1 and CDR2: MDHEN, SYDVKM. Trimming stripped 8 bases from V and 4 bases from J, with 14 bases between. The CDR3 is made up of 14 amino acids. In DNA, the CDR3 is TGTGCCAGCCACCCTGGAGGGGCCACCGGGGAGCTGTTTTTT. This gives the protein CASHPGGATGELFF. The entire variable domain, with the rest obtained from reference TRBV28 and TRBJ2-2, is as follows: DVKVTQSSRYLVKRTGEKVFLECVQDMDHENMFWYRQDPGLGLRLIYFSYDVKMKEKGDIPEGYSVSREKKERFSLILESASTNQTSMYLCASHPGGATGELFFGEGSRLTVL.

This clone was detected a few times. The V and J genes are TRBV7-9 and TRBJ1-2; D is possibly TRBD1 (6 bases). Trimming cost V 3 bases and J 5 bases, with 10 bases left between them. Germline lookup yields CDR1 SEHNR and CDR2 FQNEAQ (reference sequence). This CDR3 has 13 amino acids. CDR3 bases: TGTGCCAGCAGCTTCGGACAGAGTTATGGCTACACCTTC. This gives the protein CASSFGQSYGYTF.

In its sample, this clone was seen a few times. The chain carries TRBV9 and TRBJ2-2; 10 nucleotides align to TRBD2. The V gene end was trimmed by 4 bases and the J gene end by 5 bases; junction bases not matched to a gene: 11. Germline CDR1 is SGDLS and CDR2 is YYNGEE. The CDR3 has 17 residues. The CDR3: CASSPRGVAGGTGELFF. CDR3 nucleotide sequence: TGTGCCAGCAGCCCCCGGGGGGTAGCGGGAGGTACCGGGGAGCTGTTTTTT.

Comment on this clone: The sample contains more than one DNA sequence encoding this CDR3. The J gene is TRBJ2-1, the V gene TRBV6-4; TRBD2 matches at 7 bases. J lost 2 bases, V lost 0 bases, and 1 base had no gene match. This CDR3 is 15 amino acids long. Germline CDR1 reads MRHNA; CDR2 reads SNTAGT. As DNA, the CDR3 is TGTGCCAGCAGTGACTCGGGGGGGGCCTACAATGAGCAGTTCTTC. This gives the protein CASSDSGGAYNEQFF.

This sequence joins TRBV6-5 and TRBJ1-5, with D tentatively TRBD1 (6 bases). V lost 6 bases to trimming and J lost 6 bases, with 9 bases between them. The CDR3 length is 12 residues. The germline gives CDR1 MNHEY, CDR2 SVGAGI. CDR3 sequence: CASRTGSQPQHF. CDR3 nucleotide sequence: TGTGCCAGCAGGACAGGCAGTCAGCCCCAGCATTTT.

The chain uses TRBV7-2 and TRBJ2-3; D might be TRBD1 or TRBD2, each matching 5 bases. Germline CDR1 and CDR2: SGHTA and FQGNSA. This CDR3 has 16 residues. V shed 1 base and J shed 0 bases, with 11 bases lying between them. In DNA, the CDR3 is TGTGCCAGCAGCTTAGTGGGGGATCCAAGCACAGATACGCAGTATTTT. Translation: CASSLVGDPSTDTQYF.

The CDR3 sequence is CASEWGSGKAGEQFF. CDR3 nucleotides: TGTGCCAGCGAGTGGGGAAGCGGGAAGGCGGGTGAGCAGTTCTTC. The chain uses TRBV2 and TRBJ2-1; 7 bases line up with TRBD2. The CDR3 covers 15 residues. Germline-derived CDR1 and CDR2 are SNHLY and FYNNEI. Trimming at V came to 8 bases and at J to 9 bases, leaving 16 bases not matched to a gene. The variable domain in full, with the rest retrieved from reference TRBV2 and TRBJ2-1, is EPEVTQTPSHQVTQMGQEVILRCVPISNHLYFYWYRQILGQKVEFLVSFYNNEISEKSEIFDDQFSVERPDGSNFTLKIRSTKLEDSAMYFCASEWGSGKAGEQFFGPGTRLTVL.

The gene calls are TRBV11-2 and TRBJ1-5; 9 positions agree with TRBD1. CDR3 length equals 15 residues. Germline trimming cut 5 bases from V and 4 bases from J; bases unmatched to any gene: 6. Germline V lookup: CDR1 SGHAT, CDR2 FQNNGV. The CDR3 here is CASSEGQGSNQPQHF. CDR3 coding DNA: TGTGCCAGCAGCGAGGGACAGGGATCAAATCAGCCCCAGCATTTT.

The CDR3 is CSVDGPGLQGEQYF. CDR3 coding DNA: TGCAGCGTTGACGGGCCAGGGTTACAAGGAGAGCAGTACTTC. This chain connects TRBV29-1 to TRBJ2-7; a weak D match, TRBD1 (5 bases). V lost 3 bases and J 7 bases, leaving 19 bases between the germline ends. CDR1 is SQVTM and CDR2 is ANQGSEA in the germline V gene. The length of the CDR3 is 14 residues.

The J gene is TRBJ2-3, the V gene TRBV29-1, with D tentatively TRBD1 or TRBD2 (6 bases each). CDR3 length: 12 residues. Per the germline V gene, CDR1 is SQVTM and CDR2 is ANQGSEA. V shed 6 bases and J shed 5 bases, with 12 bases lying between them. The CDR3 DNA reads as TGCAGCGTGGGGGGCCAAGGAGATACGCAGTATTTT. Translated: CSVGGQGDTQYF.

This clone has just one count. This rearrangement joins TRBV27 to TRBJ1-4; no reliable D call. The ends were cut back, 5 bases at V and 7 bases at J, with 8 bases in the middle. Germline V CDR1 and CDR2: MNHEY, SMNVEV (reference sequence). This CDR3 spans 12 amino acids. The DNA of the CDR3 is TGTGCCAGCAGTGGACTAGGTGAAAAACTGTTTTTT. Amino acid sequence: CASSGLGEKLFF.

CDR3 sequence reads: CASGLELNEQFF. The CDR3 DNA reads as TGTGCTAGTGGTTTGGAGCTAAATGAGCAGTTCTTC. The chain links TRBV12-5 to TRBJ2-1, with D uncertain. V lost 1 base and J 7 bases, leaving 5 bases between the germline ends. This CDR3 has 12 residues. CDR1 LGHNT and CDR2 FRNRAP come from the germline V gene.

The chain is built from TRBV29-1 and TRBJ2-1, with 8 bases aligning to TRBD2. Germline V gene sequence: CDR1 SQVTM, CDR2 ANQGSEA. The CDR3 length is 15 residues. The ends lost 2 bases at V and 8 bases at J; junction bases unmatched: 11. CDR3 DNA sequence: TGCAGCGTTGAACATATGGGACTAGAGGGCCATGAGCAGTTCTTC. Its protein is CSVEHMGLEGHEQFF.